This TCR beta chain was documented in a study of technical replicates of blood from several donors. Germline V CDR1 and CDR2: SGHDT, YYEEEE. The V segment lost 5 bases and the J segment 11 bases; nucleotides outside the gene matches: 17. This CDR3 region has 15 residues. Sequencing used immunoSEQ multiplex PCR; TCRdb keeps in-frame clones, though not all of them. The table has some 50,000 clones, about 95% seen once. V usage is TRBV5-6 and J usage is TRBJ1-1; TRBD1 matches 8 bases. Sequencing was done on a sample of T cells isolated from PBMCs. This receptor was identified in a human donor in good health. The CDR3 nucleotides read TGTGCCAGCAGTCAAACCGACAGGGGACGGCAAGGGGCTTTCTTT. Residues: CASSQTDRGRQGAFF.